This TCR beta chain stems from a study of vaccination and CD4 T cells after COVID-19 (dated by TCRdb to 2022 to 2024). Background for the entire study: Convalescent patients had a positive SARS-CoV-2 result on nasal swab PCR, and of these patients, several had mild disease and one had severe disease. In control cultures, a CEFX viral epitope pool was used as positive control, an HIV-1 Nef peptide pool was used as negative control, or no peptide was added. Post-vaccine blood samples were taken a median of around 77 days after the second vaccine dose, with a range of 14 to 241 days. In approximately eleven COVID-19 convalescent patients and several infection-naive healthy vaccine recipients, the spike-specific CD4+ TCR repertoire before mRNA vaccination was compared with the repertoire after mRNA vaccination. Post-COVID blood samples from convalescent patients were collected a median of around 100 days after diagnosis, with a range of 35 to 161 days. The convalescent cohort comprised six males and four females, including two Hispanic individuals, seven Caucasians, two Asians and one multiracial person. Participants got two doses of the Pfizer-BioNTech BNT162b2 vaccine (n=8) or two doses of the Moderna mRNA-1273 vaccine (n=2). A few convalescent patients gave samples both early after vaccination (day 14) and late after vaccination (days 161 to 241). The cultures were stimulated with overlapping spike peptide pools from SARS-CoV-2 and from the common cold coronaviruses HCoV-NL63, HCoV-OC43 and HCoV-229E.

The CDR3 holds 15 amino acids from the cysteine to the phenylalanine. The DNA shown is the 45-base CDR3, in frame from base 1. The junction shows trimming of 8 bases on V and 5 bases on J, and the gene matches do not reach 11 bases of it. CDR1 is given as SEHNR and CDR2 as FQNEAQ, both from the germline V gene (reference sequence). Taken with the paper, the label for time point translates to: late sampling 161 to 241 days after vaccination in a few convalescent patients. The treatment or condition label of this sample denotes: approximately nine-day PBMC culture with coronavirus spike peptide pools or control peptides (ViraFEST assay). The ViraFEST assay was used in the study, in which antigen-specific T cells were expanded with peptide pools and expanded clonotypes were subsequently identified by TCR sequencing. The positive SARS-CoV-2 PCR tests of the convalescent patients were dated from March to December 2020, before the Alpha, Beta and Delta variants emerged in the United States. Each well held two million PBMCs cultured with approximately 10 ug/ml peptide pools in IMDM containing around 4.5% human AB serum and about 10 IU/ml IL-2. Half of the culture medium was replaced with fresh IL-2-containing medium on days 3 and 7. Once the cells had been in culture for less than 12 days, the EasySep CD4+ T cell isolation kit was used to isolate CD4+ T cells by negative selection. Ficoll-Paque Plus gradient centrifugation was used to isolate PBMCs from whole blood, and the isolated PBMCs were then either used fresh or cryopreserved at -140C. Triplicate wells were generally used for each culture condition.

On this clonotype itself: Its antigen is still unknown. No per-base quality is available; no much larger clone lies one base away.

Overall study results and their limits: Nearly all vaccine-specific clones in convalescent patients (304 of 307) were mono-reactive for SARS-CoV-2 spike rather than cross-reactive with common cold coronaviruses. Relatively few convalescent patients were included in the study, and early timepoints after natural infection were not analyzed. In convalescent patients, a median roughly 86% of post-vaccine SARS-CoV-2-reactive clones were detected only after vaccination, suggesting vaccine-specific priming. An increase in the median number of SARS-CoV-2-reactive clonotypes from roughly 20 after infection to a few dozen after vaccination was observed, but the change was not found to be significant.

Library preparation used PCR. DNA from cultured CD4+ T cells was subjected to TCR sequencing with the Oncomine TCR Beta short-read assay at the Johns Hopkins FTIC core. Genomic DNA was extracted from the cultured CD4+ T cells with the QIAamp micro DNA kit. Oncomine TCR Beta libraries from cultured CD4+ T cells were pooled with unique dual indexes and sequenced on an Illumina iSeq 100. Concerning the study's data processing: Non-productive sequences were removed, and CDR3s that did not start with C, did not end with F or W, or were shorter than 7 amino acids were discarded. Antigen-specific clonotypes were identified with the MANAFEST web application by comparing peptide-stimulated wells with reference and other culture wells. Positive clones required FDR below 0.05, an odds ratio above 5, and productive frequency above 0.1% in at least two of three replicate wells. A clonotype counted as cross-reactive if it showed significant expansion both in the SARS-CoV-2 spike wells and in at least one common cold coronavirus spike condition. Using R version 3.6.1, CDR3 homology was evaluated through Levenshtein distances (stringdist) along with unrooted phylogenetic trees (ape). Starting from the raw public reads, TCRdb applied fastp trimming at Q25, assembled clones with MiXCR and retained in-frame beta chains. Each record represents a unique CDR3 protein, reported with the most common genes and DNA among its rows. The V and J calls follow TCRdb's processing rather than the paper's. The sample includes tens of thousands of distinct CDR3 sequences, with roughly 50% observed a single time. About 13% of the sample is held by the ten biggest clonotypes.

The sequenced sample was CD4+ T cells from blood, cultured in vitro, obtained about 7 months after SARS-CoV-2 vaccination. The receptor comes from a human donor who had recovered from COVID-19. The chain uses TRBV7-9 and TRBJ2-5; 10 bases in the middle match TRBD1. DNA sequence: TGTGCCAGCCGGGAGACGACAGGGGGCTCGGAGACCCAGTACTTC. Translated, it gives CASRETTGGSETQYF.